These 9 T cell receptor beta chains share one sample of origin, sequenced in a study of cytomegalovirus exposure and HLA in healthy donors. 13 Jbeta primers and 60 Vbeta primers were used for the PCR. Produced via immunoSEQ multiplex PCR; TCRdb's table is partial and in-frame only. Seen here are about 140,000 clones, approximately 79% observed once, and the top ten hold 6.5%. Sequences were obtained from PBMCs. The receptors derive from a man aged 40-50 years in good health and CMV-seropositive.

The chain couples TRBV5-1 to TRBJ2-3; 9 positions match TRBD2. The germline gives CDR1 SGHRS, CDR2 YFSETQ. The length of the CDR3 is 16 residues. Trimming removed 5 bases from V and 0 bases from J; junction bases left unmatched: 7. CDR3 sequence reads: CASSLTSGISTDTQYF. The DNA of the CDR3 is TGCGCCAGCAGTTTGACTAGCGGCATTAGCACAGATACGCAGTATTTT.

In this sample, this clone turned up once. The chain joins TRBV4-2 to TRBJ2-2, with D tentatively TRBD2 (6 bases). The CDR3 runs 17 residues. Germline V lookup: CDR1 LGHNA, CDR2 YNFKEQ. V dropped 0 bases and J dropped 6 bases, with 17 bases sitting between them. The CDR3 here is CASSQDLRGRPAGELFF. CDR3 in DNA: TGTGCCAGCAGCCAAGATCTACGAGGGAGGCCGGCCGGGGAGCTGTTTTTT.

The chain joins TRBV29-1 to TRBJ1-4; 8 nucleotides line up with TRBD1. The CDR3 covers 15 residues. Germline trimming cut 0 bases from V and 5 bases from J; bases unmatched to any gene: 5. Germline CDR1 reads SQVTM; CDR2 reads ANQGSEA. CDR3 region: CSVEDLGQGNEKLFF. The CDR3, as DNA: TGCAGCGTTGAAGATCTCGGACAGGGAAATGAAAAACTGTTTTTT.

The chain recombines TRBV5-1 with TRBJ2-3; TRBD2 aligns across 8 bases. Germline assignment: CDR1 SGHRS and CDR2 YFSETQ. This CDR3 comprises 16 residues. J was trimmed by 0 bases and V by 2 bases; bases with no gene match: 5. CDR3 bases: TGCGCCAGCAGCTTTACTAGCGGATCTAGCACAGATACGCAGTATTTT. Its protein is CASSFTSGSSTDTQYF.

The chain couples TRBV7-3 to TRBJ2-7, with unresolved D. CDR1 is SGHTA, CDR2 FQGTGA, per germline. The CDR3 runs 13 residues. V was trimmed by 1 base and J by 3 bases, leaving 7 bases between them. DNA of the CDR3: TGTGCCAGCAGCTTAAGATCGGGCTACGAGCAGTACTTC. Protein sequence: CASSLRSGYEQYF.

V and J are TRBV6-1 and TRBJ2-7; TRBD1 agrees at 11 bases. The V segment lost 5 bases and the J segment 2 bases; nucleotides outside the gene matches: 2. The CDR3 has 14 residues. Germline CDR1 is MNHNS and CDR2 is SASEGT. CDR3 DNA sequence: TGTGCCAGCAGTTCGGACAGGGGGCCCTACGAGCAGTACTTC. It codes for CASSSDRGPYEQYF.

CDR3 loop: CAIFPDGFSNQPQHF. DNA of the CDR3: TGTGCCATTTTCCCCGACGGGTTTAGCAATCAGCCCCAGCATTTT. The rearrangement links TRBV6-1 to TRBJ1-5; D unresolved. The V end was cut by 10 bases, the J end by 0 bases, with 16 bases between. The CDR3 loop spans 15 amino acids. Germline CDR1 is MNHNS and CDR2 is SASEGT.

There are a few counts of this clone. The chain employs TRBV29-1 and TRBJ2-2; 7 nucleotides line up with TRBD1. The CDR3 runs to 14 residues. The ends lost 7 bases at V and 0 bases at J; junction bases unmatched: 5. Germline V CDR1 and CDR2: SQVTM, ANQGSEA. The DNA of the CDR3 is TGCAGCGCTACCGGGACAGCGAACACCGGGGAGCTGTTTTTT. Its protein is CSATGTANTGELFF.

The chain uses TRBV5-6 and TRBJ1-5; no firm D call. The CDR3 is 15 amino acids. Germline lookup yields CDR1 SGHDT and CDR2 YYEEEE. Trimming stripped 4 bases from V and 4 bases from J, with 15 bases between. In nucleotides, the CDR3 is TGTGCCAGCAGCCGGACGCCGGGATCAAATCAGCCCCAGCATTTT. Protein: CASSRTPGSNQPQHF.